Listed below are T cell receptor beta chains from one sample, sequenced in a study of T cell responses to AZD1222 COVID-19 vaccine. The method was immunoSEQ multiplex PCR; TCRdb's version includes in-frame clones alone and lacks a portion of them. This table holds approximately 130,000 clones, 75% to 95% found once. The sequencing here drew on peripheral blood, taken on day 0 of AZD1222 vaccination. These receptors came from an adult in good health. Each CDR3 is given with its conserved first and last residue. D genes are given only for firm matches. Size is omitted from some rows. Given values are once, few, many or a class for expanded clones.

abundance: -
d_gene: -
v_gene: TRBV3-1/TRBV3-2
j_gene: TRBJ1-5
CDR3aa: CASSLGRSNQPQHF
CDR3nt: TGTGCCAGCAGCCTCGGGAGGAGCAATCAGCCCCAGCATTTT

abundance: -
d_gene: TRBD1
v_gene: TRBV5-5
j_gene: TRBJ1-2
CDR3aa: CASSLLQGDGYTF
CDR3nt: TGTGCCAGCAGCTTGTTACAGGGGGATGGCTACACCTTC

abundance: -
d_gene: TRBD1
v_gene: TRBV9
j_gene: TRBJ1-2
CDR3aa: CASSAGQSRGYTF
CDR3nt: TGTGCCAGCAGCGCGGGACAGTCACGGGGCTACACCTTC

abundance: -
d_gene: -
v_gene: TRBV5-4
j_gene: TRBJ2-3
CDR3aa: CASSSPGVDTQYF
CDR3nt: TGTGCCAGCAGCTCCCCGGGTGTGGATACGCAGTATTTT

abundance: few
d_gene: -
v_gene: TRBV5-1
j_gene: TRBJ1-2
CDR3aa: CASSLVSPSQPGHYGYTF
CDR3nt: TGCGCCAGCAGCTTGGTATCCCCGTCTCAGCCAGGGCACTATGGCTACACCTTC

abundance: -
d_gene: -
v_gene: TRBV10-2
j_gene: TRBJ1-1
CDR3aa: CASSDTMNTEAFF
CDR3nt: TGCGCCAGCAGTGACACGATGAACACTGAAGCTTTCTTT

abundance: -
d_gene: -
v_gene: TRBV15
j_gene: TRBJ1-2
CDR3aa: CATSPTLMGGQGYTF
CDR3nt: TGTGCCACCAGCCCAACCTTAATGGGGGGCCAGGGCTACACCTTC

abundance: -
d_gene: TRBD2
v_gene: TRBV2
j_gene: TRBJ2-5
CDR3aa: CASSREGTGQETQYF
CDR3nt: TGTGCCAGCAGTCGGGAGGGGACGGGACAAGAGACCCAGTACTTC

abundance: -
d_gene: TRBD1
v_gene: TRBV18
j_gene: TRBJ2-7
CDR3aa: CASSPQPGQGGYEQYF
CDR3nt: TGTGCCAGCTCACCACAACCGGGACAGGGGGGCTACGAGCAGTACTTC

abundance: -
d_gene: -
v_gene: TRBV3-1/TRBV3-2
j_gene: TRBJ1-1
CDR3aa: CASSQSARDTEAFF
CDR3nt: TGTGCCAGCAGCCAATCCGCGAGGGATACTGAAGCTTTCTTT

abundance: -
d_gene: -
v_gene: TRBV5-1
j_gene: TRBJ2-6
CDR3aa: CASSMTASGANVLTF
CDR3nt: TGCGCCAGCAGTATGACGGCTTCTGGGGCCAACGTCCTGACTTTC

abundance: once
d_gene: -
v_gene: TRBV21-1
j_gene: TRBJ2-1
CDR3aa: CASSRTGPFF
CDR3nt: TGTGCCAGCAGCCGCACCGGACCGTTCTTC

abundance: -
d_gene: -
v_gene: TRBV6-2/TRBV6-3
j_gene: TRBJ1-1
CDR3aa: CASSYRVNTEAFF
CDR3nt: TGTGCCAGCAGTTATCGGGTGAACACTGAAGCTTTCTTT

abundance: medium-sized
d_gene: -
v_gene: TRBV10-3
j_gene: TRBJ1-1
CDR3aa: CATTGGVSDTEAFF
CDR3nt: TGTGCCACCACCGGTGGAGTATCGGACACTGAAGCTTTCTTT

abundance: -
d_gene: -
v_gene: TRBV12-3/TRBV12-4
j_gene: TRBJ1-1
CDR3aa: CASSLGSIPEAFF
CDR3nt: TGTGCCAGCAGTTTAGGTTCCATCCCTGAAGCTTTCTTT

abundance: once
d_gene: TRBD1
v_gene: TRBV28
j_gene: TRBJ2-6
CDR3aa: CASTSTGAFSGANVLTF
CDR3nt: TGTGCCAGCACCTCAACAGGGGCTTTCTCTGGGGCCAACGTCCTGACTTTC

abundance: -
d_gene: TRBD2
v_gene: TRBV6-5
j_gene: TRBJ2-7
CDR3aa: CASQEPRDYPNRDF
CDR3nt: TGTGCCAGCCAAGAGCCCCGGGACTACCCGAATCGGGACTTC

abundance: once
d_gene: TRBD2
v_gene: TRBV28
j_gene: TRBJ2-1
CDR3aa: CASSGSGRRDEQFF
CDR3nt: TGTGCCAGCAGCGGTAGCGGGAGGAGGGATGAGCAGTTCTTC

abundance: -
d_gene: -
v_gene: TRBV28
j_gene: TRBJ1-1
CDR3aa: CASSPHITEAFF
CDR3nt: TGTGCCAGCAGTCCCCACATCACTGAAGCTTTCTTT

abundance: -
d_gene: -
v_gene: TRBV27
j_gene: TRBJ2-5
CDR3aa: CASSSRLGVETQYF
CDR3nt: TGTGCCAGCAGTTCCCGACTAGGGGTGGAGACCCAGTACTTC

abundance: once
d_gene: -
v_gene: TRBV2
j_gene: TRBJ2-1
CDR3aa: CASSELPLNEQFF
CDR3nt: TGTGCCAGCAGTGAATTACCACTCAATGAGCAGTTCTTC